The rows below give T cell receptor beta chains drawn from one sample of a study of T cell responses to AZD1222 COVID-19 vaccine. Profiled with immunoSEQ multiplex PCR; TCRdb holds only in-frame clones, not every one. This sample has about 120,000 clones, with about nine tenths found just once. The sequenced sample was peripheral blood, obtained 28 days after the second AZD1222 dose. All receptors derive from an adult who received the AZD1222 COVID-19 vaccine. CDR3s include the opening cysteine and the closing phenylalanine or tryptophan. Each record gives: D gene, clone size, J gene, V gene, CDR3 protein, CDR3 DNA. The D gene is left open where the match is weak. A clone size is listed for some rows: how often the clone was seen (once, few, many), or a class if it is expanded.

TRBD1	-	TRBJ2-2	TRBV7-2	CASSTGVTGELFF	TGTGCCAGCAGCACAGGGGTCACCGGGGAGCTGTTTTTT
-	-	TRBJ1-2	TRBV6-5	CASNLGSSSNYGYTF	TGTGCCAGCAACCTAGGTAGCAGCTCTAACTATGGCTACACCTTC
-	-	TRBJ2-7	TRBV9	CASNIEGREQYF	TGTGCCAGCAACATTGAGGGGAGAGAGCAGTACTTC
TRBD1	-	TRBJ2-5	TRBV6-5	CASSSGQEGMEETQYF	TGTGCCAGCAGTTCGGGACAGGAGGGGATGGAAGAGACCCAGTACTTC
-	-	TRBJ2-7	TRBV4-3	CASSQGKGGRYEQYF	TGCGCCAGCAGCCAAGGTAAGGGAGGTCGCTACGAGCAGTACTTC
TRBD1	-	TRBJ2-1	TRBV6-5	CASRTPGQSYNEQFF	TGTGCCAGCAGAACCCCGGGACAGTCCTACAATGAGCAGTTCTTC
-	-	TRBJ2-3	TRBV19	CASKGGTDTQYF	TGTGCCAGTAAGGGGGGCACAGATACGCAGTATTTT
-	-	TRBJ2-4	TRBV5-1	CASKGQNIQYF	TGCGCCAGCAAGGGCCAAAACATTCAGTACTTC
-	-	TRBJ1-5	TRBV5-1	CASTLAMGTRENQPQHF	TGCGCCAGCACTTTGGCGATGGGGACTCGGGAGAATCAGCCCCAGCATTTT
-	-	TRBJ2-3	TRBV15	CATRYRGGTDTQYF	TGTGCCACCAGGTACAGGGGGGGGACAGATACGCAGTATTTT
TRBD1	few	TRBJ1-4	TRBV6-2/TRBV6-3	CASSPGTAEKLFF	TGTGCCAGCAGCCCCGGGACAGCTGAAAAACTGTTTTTT
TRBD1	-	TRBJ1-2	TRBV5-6	CASSFTGTGRGYTF	TGTGCCAGCAGCTTTACCGGGACAGGTCGTGGCTACACCTTC
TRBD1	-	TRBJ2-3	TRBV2	CASSGTGKDTQYF	TGTGCCAGCAGTGGGACAGGGAAGGATACGCAGTATTTT
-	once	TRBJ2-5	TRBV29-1	CSVVGQETQYF	TGCAGCGTTGTCGGACAAGAGACCCAGTACTTC
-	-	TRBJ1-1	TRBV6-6	CASTRTAEAFF	TGTGCCAGCACCAGGACAGCTGAAGCTTTCTTT
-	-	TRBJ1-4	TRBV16	CASSQSGRDEKLFF	TGTGCCAGCAGCCAATCGGGAAGGGATGAAAAACTGTTTTTT
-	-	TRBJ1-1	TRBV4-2	CASSQVLNPHPFLFLNTEAFF	TGTGCCAGCAGCCAAGTTCTTAATCCCCATCCTTTCCTTTTCTTGAACACTGAAGCTTTCTTT
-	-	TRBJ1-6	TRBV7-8	CASSLERSNSPLHF	TGTGCCAGCAGCTTAGAGCGGTCTAATTCACCCCTCCACTTT
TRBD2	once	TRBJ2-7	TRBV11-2	CASSPTSGGKYF	TGTGCCAGCAGCCCAACTAGCGGGGGAAAGTACTTC
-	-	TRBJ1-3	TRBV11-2	CASSRGAGQAGNTIYF	TGTGCCAGCAGCCGGGGGGCTGGGCAGGCTGGAAACACCATATATTTT
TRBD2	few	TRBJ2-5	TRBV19	CASSASGGTQETQYF	TGTGCCAGTAGTGCTAGCGGGGGTACACAAGAGACCCAGTACTTC
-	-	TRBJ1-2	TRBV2	CASSESRGAWTRYGYTF	TGTGCCAGCAGTGAAAGTAGAGGTGCCTGGACAAGGTATGGCTACACCTTC
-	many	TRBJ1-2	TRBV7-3	CASRYDAVVSYGYTF	TGTGCCAGCAGGTATGATGCCGTAGTAAGCTATGGCTACACCTTC
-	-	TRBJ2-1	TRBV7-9	CASRAGRINNEQFF	TGTGCCAGCCGTGCCGGACGGATTAACAATGAGCAGTTCTTC
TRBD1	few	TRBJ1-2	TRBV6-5	CASKPRGQRGGYTF	TGTGCCAGCAAACCCCGGGGACAGAGAGGTGGCTACACCTTC